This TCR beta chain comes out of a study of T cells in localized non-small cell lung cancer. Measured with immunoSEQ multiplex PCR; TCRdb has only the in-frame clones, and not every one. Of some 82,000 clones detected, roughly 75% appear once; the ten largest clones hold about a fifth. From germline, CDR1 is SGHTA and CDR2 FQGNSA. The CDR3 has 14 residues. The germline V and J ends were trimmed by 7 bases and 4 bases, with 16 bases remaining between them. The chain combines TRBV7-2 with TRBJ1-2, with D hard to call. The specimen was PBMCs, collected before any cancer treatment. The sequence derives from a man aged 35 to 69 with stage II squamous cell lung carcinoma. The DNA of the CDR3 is TGTGCCAGCAATCTAGGAGCCCGAGTCTATGGCTACACCTTC. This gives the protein CASNLGARVYGYTF.